Following are 5 T cell receptor beta chains from one sample sequenced in a study of response to subunit inactivated influenza vaccine. TCRdb analysed the RT-PCR reads with MiXCR anew, one entry per CDR3 protein. The profile covers about 780,000 distinct CDR3 sequences, with 18% appearing a single time and roughly 11% taken by the ten largest. The sample was PBMCs from blood, taken roughly 5 days after vaccination. The source of these receptors is a man over 45 who received an inactivated influenza vaccine.

The rearrangement links TRBV6-2 or TRBV6-3 to TRBJ2-5; D might be TRBD1 or TRBD2, each matching 5 bases. The CDR3 extends over 16 amino acids. Germline V gene lookup returns CDR1 MNHEY and CDR2 SVGEGT. V was shortened by 5 bases and J by 1 base, with 17 bases between the two germline ends. In DNA, the CDR3 is TGTGCCAGCAGTCGTCGGGGCAGGGTGGTCCAAGAGACCCAGTACTTC. This sequence encodes CASSRRGRVVQETQYF.

This clonotype has at least ten counts. The chain has TRBV6-1 and TRBJ1-1; D remains ambiguous. CDR3 length: 14 residues. Germline CDR1 is MNHNS and CDR2 is SASEGT. V gave up 7 bases and J gave up 1 base, with 13 bases separating them. In DNA form, the CDR3 reads TGTGCCAGCACCAGACGGGAGGGGAACACTGAAGCTTTCTTT. This translates into CASTRREGNTEAFF.

In its sample, this clonotype was seen many times. The rearrangement uses TRBV20-1 and TRBJ2-7, with 7 bases lining up with TRBD2. Germline values: CDR1 DFQATT, CDR2 SNEGSKA (reference sequence). V gave up 5 bases and J gave up 2 bases; unmatched junction bases: 9. This CDR3 has 14 amino acids. The CDR3 nucleotides read TGCAGTGCTCTAGTACTAGCGCTAACCTACGAGCAGTACTTC. Amino acids: CSALVLALTYEQYF.

The rearrangement uses TRBV3-1 and TRBJ2-3; possible D gene TRBD1, 7 bases. V dropped 4 bases and J dropped 1 base, with 12 bases sitting between them. Germline CDR1 and CDR2: LGHDT and YNNKEL (reference sequence). The CDR3 loop spans 15 amino acids. CDR3 in amino acids: CASSRGTEGTDTQYF. The DNA of the CDR3 is TGTGCCAGCAGCCGCGGGACAGAAGGCACAGATACGCAGTATTTT.

This clonotype has more than one count but fewer than ten. The chain is built from TRBV28 and TRBJ2-3, with D possibly matching TRBD2 (5 bases). Germline-derived CDR1 and CDR2 are MDHEN and SYDVKM. This CDR3 is 13 amino acids long. V was clipped by 10 bases and J by 1 base, with 12 bases between them. The chain's CDR3 is CATGRVGTDTQYF. CDR3 coding DNA: TGTGCCACCGGGCGGGTGGGCACAGATACGCAGTATTTT.